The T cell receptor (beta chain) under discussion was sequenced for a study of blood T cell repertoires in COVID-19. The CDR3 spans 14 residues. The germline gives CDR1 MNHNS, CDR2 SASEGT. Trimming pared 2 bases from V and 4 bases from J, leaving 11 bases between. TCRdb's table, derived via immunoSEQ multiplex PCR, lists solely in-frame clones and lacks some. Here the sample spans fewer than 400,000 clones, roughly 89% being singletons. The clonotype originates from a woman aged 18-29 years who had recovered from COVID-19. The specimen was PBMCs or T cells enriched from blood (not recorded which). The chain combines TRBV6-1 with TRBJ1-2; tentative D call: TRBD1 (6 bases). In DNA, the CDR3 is TGTGCCAGCAGTGAATGGAACAGGGTCTATGGCTACACCTTC. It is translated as CASSEWNRVYGYTF.